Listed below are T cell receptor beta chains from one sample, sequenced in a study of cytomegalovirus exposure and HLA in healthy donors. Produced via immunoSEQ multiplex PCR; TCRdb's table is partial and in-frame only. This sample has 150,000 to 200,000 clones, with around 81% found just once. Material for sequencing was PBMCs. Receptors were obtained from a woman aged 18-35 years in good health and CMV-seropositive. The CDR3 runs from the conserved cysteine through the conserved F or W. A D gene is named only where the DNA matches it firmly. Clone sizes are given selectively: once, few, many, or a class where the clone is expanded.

CDR3 protein: CAMNRDSNSPLHF
CDR3 DNA: TGTGCCATGAACCGGGACAGCAATTCACCCCTCCACTTT
CDR3 length: 13
clone size: -
J gene: TRBJ1-6
D gene: TRBD1
V gene: TRBV28

CDR3 protein: CASSYEDSGANVLTF
CDR3 DNA: TGTGCCAGCAGTTACGAGGACTCTGGGGCCAACGTCCTGACTTTC
CDR3 length: 15
clone size: few
J gene: TRBJ2-6
D gene: -
V gene: TRBV6-5

CDR3 protein: CASSLGPDQPQHF
CDR3 DNA: TGTGCCAGCTCATTGGGCCCTGATCAGCCCCAGCATTTT
CDR3 length: 13
clone size: -
J gene: TRBJ1-5
D gene: -
V gene: TRBV18

CDR3 protein: CASSLAGPGGTDTQYF
CDR3 DNA: TGTGCCAGCAGCTTAGCTGGGCCCGGGGGCACAGATACGCAGTATTTT
CDR3 length: 16
clone size: -
J gene: TRBJ2-3
D gene: -
V gene: TRBV7-2

CDR3 protein: CASSLESGASGTGELFF
CDR3 DNA: TGTGCCAGCAGCTTGGAGTCAGGGGCATCAGGCACCGGGGAGCTGTTTTTT
CDR3 length: 17
clone size: once
J gene: TRBJ2-2
D gene: -
V gene: TRBV5-4

CDR3 protein: CASTGQFPEAFF
CDR3 DNA: TGTGCCAGCACCGGACAATTCCCCGAAGCTTTCTTT
CDR3 length: 12
clone size: -
J gene: TRBJ1-1
D gene: -
V gene: TRBV6-1

CDR3 protein: CASSKQGQNEQFF
CDR3 DNA: TGTGCCAGCAGTAAACAGGGTCAGAATGAGCAGTTCTTC
CDR3 length: 13
clone size: -
J gene: TRBJ2-1
D gene: -
V gene: TRBV6-6

CDR3 protein: CASRDSEATHEQYF
CDR3 DNA: TGTGCCAGCAGGGACTCTGAAGCGACCCACGAGCAGTACTTC
CDR3 length: 14
clone size: -
J gene: TRBJ2-7
D gene: -
V gene: TRBV2

CDR3 protein: CAWSPGQGDQPQHF
CDR3 DNA: TGTGCCTGGAGTCCAGGACAGGGAGATCAGCCCCAGCATTTT
CDR3 length: 14
clone size: few
J gene: TRBJ1-5
D gene: TRBD1
V gene: TRBV30

CDR3 protein: CAISESVGGEAFF
CDR3 DNA: TGTGCCATCAGTGAGTCGGTCGGGGGTGAAGCTTTCTTT
CDR3 length: 13
clone size: -
J gene: TRBJ1-1
D gene: -
V gene: TRBV10-3

CDR3 protein: CASSLGAGFLGNEQFF
CDR3 DNA: TGTGCCAGCAGCTTAGGGGCGGGCTTTTTGGGGAATGAGCAGTTCTTC
CDR3 length: 16
clone size: -
J gene: TRBJ2-1
D gene: -
V gene: TRBV11-3

CDR3 protein: CASGFGMALRTEGYTF
CDR3 DNA: TGTGCTAGTGGTTTTGGCATGGCCCTGAGGACAGAAGGCTACACCTTC
CDR3 length: 16
clone size: once
J gene: TRBJ1-2
D gene: -
V gene: TRBV12-5

CDR3 protein: CASSPTVNTEAFF
CDR3 DNA: TGTGCCAGCTCACCAACAGTGAACACTGAAGCTTTCTTT
CDR3 length: 13
clone size: -
J gene: TRBJ1-1
D gene: -
V gene: TRBV18

CDR3 protein: CASSMSGGAMGEQFF
CDR3 DNA: TGTGCCAGCAGCATGAGCGGGGGGGCCATGGGGGAGCAGTTCTTC
CDR3 length: 15
clone size: -
J gene: TRBJ2-1
D gene: TRBD2
V gene: TRBV9

CDR3 protein: CASSNSYEQYF
CDR3 DNA: TGTGCCAGTAGCAACTCCTACGAGCAGTACTTC
CDR3 length: 11
clone size: -
J gene: TRBJ2-7
D gene: -
V gene: TRBV19

CDR3 protein: CAWSVLSRAATGELFF
CDR3 DNA: TGTGCCTGGAGTGTATTGTCCAGAGCGGCCACCGGGGAGCTGTTTTTT
CDR3 length: 16
clone size: -
J gene: TRBJ2-2
D gene: -
V gene: TRBV30

CDR3 protein: CASSRGPGTEAFF
CDR3 DNA: TGTGCCAGCAGTAGGGGCCCCGGAACTGAAGCTTTCTTT
CDR3 length: 13
clone size: -
J gene: TRBJ1-1
D gene: -
V gene: TRBV11-1

CDR3 protein: CASSQDDYEQFF
CDR3 DNA: TGTGCCAGCAGCCAAGACGACTATGAGCAGTTCTTC
CDR3 length: 12
clone size: -
J gene: TRBJ2-1
D gene: -
V gene: TRBV14

CDR3 protein: CASSRRQDAFF
CDR3 DNA: TGTGCCAGCAGTCGTCGACAGGATGCTTTCTTT
CDR3 length: 11
clone size: -
J gene: TRBJ1-1
D gene: -
V gene: TRBV28

CDR3 protein: CASSWRNDETQYF
CDR3 DNA: TGCGCCAGCAGCTGGCGGAATGACGAGACCCAGTACTTC
CDR3 length: 13
clone size: -
J gene: TRBJ2-5
D gene: -
V gene: TRBV5-1

CDR3 protein: CATVPSAGDNEQFF
CDR3 DNA: TGTGCCACCGTGCCGAGTGCGGGGGACAATGAGCAGTTCTTC
CDR3 length: 14
clone size: -
J gene: TRBJ2-1
D gene: TRBD2
V gene: TRBV6-6

CDR3 protein: CASSKVAVATQRNEQFF
CDR3 DNA: TGTGCCAGCAGCAAAGTGGCGGTGGCAACCCAGCGGAATGAGCAGTTCTTC
CDR3 length: 17
clone size: -
J gene: TRBJ2-1
D gene: -
V gene: TRBV21-1

CDR3 protein: CASSLGPGEQYF
CDR3 DNA: TGTGCCAGCAGCTTAGGGCCGGGGGAGCAGTACTTC
CDR3 length: 12
clone size: few
J gene: TRBJ2-7
D gene: -
V gene: TRBV11-2

CDR3 protein: CASSPGTSGSTDTQYF
CDR3 DNA: TGTGCCAGCAGCCCCGGGACTAGCGGGAGCACAGATACGCAGTATTTT
CDR3 length: 16
clone size: -
J gene: TRBJ2-3
D gene: TRBD2
V gene: TRBV7-9

CDR3 protein: CASSGTPDREVGNTIYF
CDR3 DNA: TGTGCCAGCAGTGGCACGCCCGACCGGGAGGTTGGAAACACCATATATTTT
CDR3 length: 17
clone size: -
J gene: TRBJ1-3
D gene: -
V gene: TRBV2

CDR3 protein: CASSPSGGTGELFF
CDR3 DNA: TGTGCCAGCAGTCCGAGCGGGGGAACCGGGGAGCTGTTTTTT
CDR3 length: 14
clone size: -
J gene: TRBJ2-2
D gene: TRBD2
V gene: TRBV7-9

CDR3 protein: CASSYRTRQFF
CDR3 DNA: TGTGCCAGCAGTTACCGGACAAGGCAGTTCTTC
CDR3 length: 11
clone size: -
J gene: TRBJ2-1
D gene: -
V gene: TRBV6-6

CDR3 protein: CASGPPNQPQHF
CDR3 DNA: TGTGCCAGCGGGCCGCCCAATCAGCCCCAGCATTTT
CDR3 length: 12
clone size: -
J gene: TRBJ1-5
D gene: -
V gene: TRBV28

CDR3 protein: CASSWDRNYGYTF
CDR3 DNA: TGTGCCAGTAGCTGGGACAGAAACTATGGCTACACCTTC
CDR3 length: 13
clone size: -
J gene: TRBJ1-2
D gene: TRBD1
V gene: TRBV19

CDR3 protein: CASKVGGSELREQYF
CDR3 DNA: TGTGCCAGCAAGGTCGGGGGTTCAGAACTTCGCGAGCAGTACTTC
CDR3 length: 15
clone size: -
J gene: TRBJ2-7
D gene: -
V gene: TRBV2

CDR3 protein: CASSGQGLEETQYF
CDR3 DNA: TGTGCCAGCAGCGGACAGGGGTTGGAAGAGACCCAGTACTTC
CDR3 length: 14
clone size: once
J gene: TRBJ2-5
D gene: TRBD1
V gene: TRBV9

CDR3 protein: CASSGVRDKYEAFF
CDR3 DNA: TGTGCCAGCAGTGGTGTAAGAGACAAATATGAAGCTTTCTTT
CDR3 length: 14
clone size: -
J gene: TRBJ1-1
D gene: -
V gene: TRBV2

CDR3 protein: CASSYNQGKQYF
CDR3 DNA: TGTGCCAGCAGTTACAATCAGGGGAAGCAGTACTTC
CDR3 length: 12
clone size: few
J gene: TRBJ2-7
D gene: -
V gene: TRBV6-5

CDR3 protein: CASSLVAGGLGNTEAFF
CDR3 DNA: TGTGCCAGCAGCTTAGTAGCGGGTGGTTTAGGGAACACTGAAGCTTTCTTT
CDR3 length: 17
clone size: -
J gene: TRBJ1-1
D gene: -
V gene: TRBV7-2

CDR3 protein: CASSPQGGASITDTQYF
CDR3 DNA: TGTGCCAGCAGCCCACAGGGGGGGGCGAGTATCACAGATACGCAGTATTTT
CDR3 length: 17
clone size: -
J gene: TRBJ2-3
D gene: -
V gene: TRBV7-2

CDR3 protein: CASSLGGTQITDTQYF
CDR3 DNA: TGCGCCAGCAGCTTGGGTGGGACTCAGATCACAGATACGCAGTATTTT
CDR3 length: 16
clone size: -
J gene: TRBJ2-3
D gene: -
V gene: TRBV5-1

CDR3 protein: CASSSGNTGELFF
CDR3 DNA: TGTGCCAGCAGTTCGGGGAACACCGGGGAGCTGTTTTTT
CDR3 length: 13
clone size: -
J gene: TRBJ2-2
D gene: -
V gene: TRBV6-5

CDR3 protein: CASSLEIRGNEQFF
CDR3 DNA: TGTGCCAGCAGCTTAGAAATCAGGGGGAATGAGCAGTTCTTC
CDR3 length: 14
clone size: few
J gene: TRBJ2-1
D gene: TRBD1
V gene: TRBV11-2

CDR3 protein: CASSVVGGTEAFF
CDR3 DNA: TGTGCCAGCAGTGTGGTAGGGGGCACTGAAGCTTTCTTT
CDR3 length: 13
clone size: -
J gene: TRBJ1-1
D gene: -
V gene: TRBV2

CDR3 protein: CASSGYTGGEKLFF
CDR3 DNA: TGTGCCAGCAGTGGGTACACGGGGGGTGAAAAACTGTTTTTT
CDR3 length: 14
clone size: once
J gene: TRBJ1-4
D gene: -
V gene: TRBV25-1

CDR3 protein: CASSLDGSNEQFF
CDR3 DNA: TGCGCCAGCAGCTTGGACGGTAGCAATGAGCAGTTCTTC
CDR3 length: 13
clone size: -
J gene: TRBJ2-1
D gene: -
V gene: TRBV5-1

CDR3 protein: CSGTGAEAFF
CDR3 DNA: TGCAGCGGTACCGGGGCTGAAGCTTTCTTT
CDR3 length: 10
clone size: -
J gene: TRBJ1-1
D gene: -
V gene: TRBV29-1

CDR3 protein: CAWSRDREVETQYF
CDR3 DNA: TGTGCCTGGAGTAGGGACAGGGAAGTAGAGACCCAGTACTTC
CDR3 length: 14
clone size: -
J gene: TRBJ2-5
D gene: TRBD1
V gene: TRBV30

CDR3 protein: CASSAMAVVGVGYNEQFF
CDR3 DNA: TGTGCCAGCAGCGCAATGGCCGTGGTCGGAGTGGGCTACAATGAGCAGTTCTTC
CDR3 length: 18
clone size: -
J gene: TRBJ2-1
D gene: -
V gene: TRBV7-2

CDR3 protein: CASSFRRPAGNHNEQFF
CDR3 DNA: TGTGCCAGCAGCTTTCGGCGTCCAGCGGGGAATCACAATGAGCAGTTCTTC
CDR3 length: 17
clone size: -
J gene: TRBJ2-1
D gene: TRBD2
V gene: TRBV11-2

CDR3 protein: CASSLMAGLVTGELFF
CDR3 DNA: TGTGCCAGCAGCTTAATGGCAGGGCTTGTCACCGGGGAGCTGTTTTTT
CDR3 length: 16
clone size: few
J gene: TRBJ2-2
D gene: -
V gene: TRBV7-3

CDR3 protein: CASSQDRGGPGYTF
CDR3 DNA: TGTGCCAGCAGCCAAGATAGGGGGGGGCCTGGCTACACCTTC
CDR3 length: 14
clone size: -
J gene: TRBJ1-2
D gene: -
V gene: TRBV4-2

CDR3 protein: CASRHVSGNTIYF
CDR3 DNA: TGTGCCAGTAGACACGTCTCTGGAAACACCATATATTTT
CDR3 length: 13
clone size: -
J gene: TRBJ1-3
D gene: -
V gene: TRBV27

CDR3 protein: CASSTNLRDEQYF
CDR3 DNA: TGTGCCAGCAGTACCAACCTGAGGGACGAGCAGTACTTC
CDR3 length: 13
clone size: -
J gene: TRBJ2-7
D gene: -
V gene: TRBV28

CDR3 protein: CASSLERSQPQHF
CDR3 DNA: TGTGCCAGCAGCTTGGAACGTAGTCAGCCCCAGCATTTT
CDR3 length: 13
clone size: -
J gene: TRBJ1-5
D gene: -
V gene: TRBV5-6

CDR3 protein: CASRTDRGGTEAFF
CDR3 DNA: TGTGCCAGCAGAACGGACAGGGGGGGAACTGAAGCTTTCTTT
CDR3 length: 14
clone size: few
J gene: TRBJ1-1
D gene: TRBD1
V gene: TRBV6-6